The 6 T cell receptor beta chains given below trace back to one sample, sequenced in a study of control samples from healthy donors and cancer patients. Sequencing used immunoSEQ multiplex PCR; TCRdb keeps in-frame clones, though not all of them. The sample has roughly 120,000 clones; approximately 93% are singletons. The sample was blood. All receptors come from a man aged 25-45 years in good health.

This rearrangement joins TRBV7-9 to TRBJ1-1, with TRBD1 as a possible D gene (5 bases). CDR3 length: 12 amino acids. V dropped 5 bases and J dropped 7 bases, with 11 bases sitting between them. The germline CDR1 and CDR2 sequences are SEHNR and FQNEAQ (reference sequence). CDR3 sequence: CASSRRDLEAFF. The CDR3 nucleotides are TGTGCCAGCAGCCGCCGGGACCTTGAAGCTTTCTTT.

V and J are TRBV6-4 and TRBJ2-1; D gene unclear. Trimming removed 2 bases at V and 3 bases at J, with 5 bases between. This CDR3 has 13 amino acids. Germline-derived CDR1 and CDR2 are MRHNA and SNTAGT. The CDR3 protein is CASSDEFYNEQFF. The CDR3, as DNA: TGTGCCAGCAGTGACGAATTCTACAATGAGCAGTTCTTC.

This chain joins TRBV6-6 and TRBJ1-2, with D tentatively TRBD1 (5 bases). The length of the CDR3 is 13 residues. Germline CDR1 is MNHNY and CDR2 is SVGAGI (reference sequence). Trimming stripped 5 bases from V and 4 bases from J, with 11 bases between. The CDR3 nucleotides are TGTGCCAGCAGTCTACAGGAGGCCTATGGCTACACCTTC. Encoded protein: CASSLQEAYGYTF.

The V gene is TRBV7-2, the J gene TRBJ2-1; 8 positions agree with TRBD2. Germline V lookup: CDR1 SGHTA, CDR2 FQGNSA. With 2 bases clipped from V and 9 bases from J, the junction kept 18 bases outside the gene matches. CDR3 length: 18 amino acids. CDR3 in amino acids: CASSLSTTRAGVEAEQFF. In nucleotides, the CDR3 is TGTGCCAGCAGCTTAAGTACGACACGAGCGGGGGTGGAGGCTGAGCAGTTCTTC. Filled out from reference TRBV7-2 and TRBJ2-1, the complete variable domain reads GAGVSQSPSNKVTEKGKDVELRCDPISGHTALYWYRQSLGQGLEFLIYFQGNSAPDKSGLPSDRFSAERTGGSVSTLTIQRTQQEDSAVYLCASSLSTTRAGVEAEQFFGPGTRLTVL.

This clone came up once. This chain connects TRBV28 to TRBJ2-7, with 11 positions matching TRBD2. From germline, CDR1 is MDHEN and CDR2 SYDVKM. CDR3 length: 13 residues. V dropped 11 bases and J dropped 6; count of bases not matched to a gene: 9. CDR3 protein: CASLGTSGAEQYF. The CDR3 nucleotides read TGTGCCTCCCTCGGGACTAGCGGCGCCGAGCAGTACTTC.

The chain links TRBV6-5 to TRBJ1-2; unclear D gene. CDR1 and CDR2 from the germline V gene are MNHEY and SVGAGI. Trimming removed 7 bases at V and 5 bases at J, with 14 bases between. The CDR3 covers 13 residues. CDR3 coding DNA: TGTGCCAGCATCCAAAGCGGCAGATATGGCTACACCTTC. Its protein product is CASIQSGRYGYTF.